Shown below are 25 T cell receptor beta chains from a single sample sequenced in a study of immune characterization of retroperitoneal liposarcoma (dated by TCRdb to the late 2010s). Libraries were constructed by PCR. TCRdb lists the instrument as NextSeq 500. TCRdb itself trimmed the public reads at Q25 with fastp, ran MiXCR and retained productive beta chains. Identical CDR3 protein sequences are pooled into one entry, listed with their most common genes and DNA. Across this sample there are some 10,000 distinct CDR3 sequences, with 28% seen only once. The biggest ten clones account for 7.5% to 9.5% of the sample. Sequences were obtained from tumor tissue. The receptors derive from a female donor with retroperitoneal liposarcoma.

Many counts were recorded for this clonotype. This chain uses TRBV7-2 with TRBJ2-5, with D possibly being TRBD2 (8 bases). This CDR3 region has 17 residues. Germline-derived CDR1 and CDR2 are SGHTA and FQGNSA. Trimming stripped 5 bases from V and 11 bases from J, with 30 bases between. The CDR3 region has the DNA TGTGCCAGCAGCAAAAGGGGGCGGGAGGCCACTGGCAATGAGCAGTACTTC. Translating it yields CASSKRGREATGNEQYF.

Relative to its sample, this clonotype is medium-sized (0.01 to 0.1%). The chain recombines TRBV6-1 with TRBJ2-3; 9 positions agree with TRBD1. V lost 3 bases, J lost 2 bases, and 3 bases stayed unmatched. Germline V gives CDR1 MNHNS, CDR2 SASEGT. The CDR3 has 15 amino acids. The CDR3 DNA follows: TGTGCCAGCAGTGATAGGACAGGGGTCACAGATACGCAGTATTTT. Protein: CASSDRTGVTDTQYF.

The CDR3 DNA reads as TGTGCCAGCAGAGAATCAGGGCCGGGGGGCTACACCTTC. As protein: CASRESGPGGYTF. The chain employs TRBV6-1 and TRBJ1-2; a weak D match, TRBD1 (5 bases). Trimming removed 6 bases at V and 8 bases at J, with 16 bases between. The CDR3 extends over 13 amino acids. Germline V gene sequence: CDR1 MNHNS, CDR2 SASEGT.

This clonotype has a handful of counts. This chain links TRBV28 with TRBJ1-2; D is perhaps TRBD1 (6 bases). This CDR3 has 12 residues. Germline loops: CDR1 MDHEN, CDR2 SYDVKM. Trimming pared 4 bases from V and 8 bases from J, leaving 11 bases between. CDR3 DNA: TGTGCCAGCAGTTCTCAGGGGTTGGGCTACACCTTC. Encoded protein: CASSSQGLGYTF.

CDR3 DNA: TGTGCCAGCAGAGAAGACAGGGGGGGGTACGAGCAGTACTTC. This codes for CASREDRGGYEQYF. This chain joins TRBV6-5 and TRBJ2-7, with 9 bases matching TRBD1. CDR3 length equals 14 residues. CDR1 and CDR2 from the germline V gene are MNHEY and SVGAGI. The V and J ends lost 6 bases and 4 bases, in that order; junction bases with no gene match: 7.

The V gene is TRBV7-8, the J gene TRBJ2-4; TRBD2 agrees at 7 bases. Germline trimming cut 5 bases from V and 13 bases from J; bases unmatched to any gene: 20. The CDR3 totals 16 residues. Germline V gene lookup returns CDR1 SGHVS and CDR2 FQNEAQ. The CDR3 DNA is TGTGCCAGCAGCCACCGCGCGAGCGGGATATACAATGAGCAGTACTTC. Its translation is CASSHRASGIYNEQYF.

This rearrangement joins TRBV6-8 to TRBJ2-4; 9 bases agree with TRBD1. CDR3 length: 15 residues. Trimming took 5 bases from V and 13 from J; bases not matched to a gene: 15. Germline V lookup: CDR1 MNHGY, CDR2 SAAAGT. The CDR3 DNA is TGTGCCAGCAGTCAAAACAGGGGGCTAGTCAATGAGCAGTACTTC. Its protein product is CASSQNRGLVNEQYF.

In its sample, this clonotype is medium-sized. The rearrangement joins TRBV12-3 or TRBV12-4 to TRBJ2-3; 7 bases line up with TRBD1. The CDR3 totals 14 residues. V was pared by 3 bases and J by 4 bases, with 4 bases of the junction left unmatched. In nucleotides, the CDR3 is TGTGCCAGCAGTTTCGGTCAGGGGGCAGATACGCAGTATTTT. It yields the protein CASSFGQGADTQYF.

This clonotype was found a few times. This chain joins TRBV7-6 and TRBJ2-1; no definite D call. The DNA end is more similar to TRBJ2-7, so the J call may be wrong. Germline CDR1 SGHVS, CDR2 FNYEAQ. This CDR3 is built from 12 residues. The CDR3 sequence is CASSSAYNEQYF. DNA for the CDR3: TGTGCCAGCAGTTCCGCTTACAATGAGCAGTACTTC.

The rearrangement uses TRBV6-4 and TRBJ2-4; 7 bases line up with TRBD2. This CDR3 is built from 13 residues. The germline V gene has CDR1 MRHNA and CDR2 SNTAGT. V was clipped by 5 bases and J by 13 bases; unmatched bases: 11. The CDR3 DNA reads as TGTGCCAGCAGTAAAGGACTAGTCGGTGAGCAGTACTTC. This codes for CASSKGLVGEQYF.

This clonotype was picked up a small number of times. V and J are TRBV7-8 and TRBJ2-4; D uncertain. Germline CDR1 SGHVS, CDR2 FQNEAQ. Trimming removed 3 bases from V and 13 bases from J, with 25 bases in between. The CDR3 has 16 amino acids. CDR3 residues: CASSLKNRRAYNEQYF. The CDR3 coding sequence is TGTGCCAGCAGCTTGAAGAATCGAAGGGCCTACAATGAGCAGTACTTC.

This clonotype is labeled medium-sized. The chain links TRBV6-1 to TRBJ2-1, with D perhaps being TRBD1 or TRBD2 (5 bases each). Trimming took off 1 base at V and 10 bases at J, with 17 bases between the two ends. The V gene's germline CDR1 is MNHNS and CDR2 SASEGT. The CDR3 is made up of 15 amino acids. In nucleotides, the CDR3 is TGTGCCAGCAGTGAAGGGGACCCAAGCTCCTACGAGCAGTTCTTC. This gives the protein CASSEGDPSSYEQFF.

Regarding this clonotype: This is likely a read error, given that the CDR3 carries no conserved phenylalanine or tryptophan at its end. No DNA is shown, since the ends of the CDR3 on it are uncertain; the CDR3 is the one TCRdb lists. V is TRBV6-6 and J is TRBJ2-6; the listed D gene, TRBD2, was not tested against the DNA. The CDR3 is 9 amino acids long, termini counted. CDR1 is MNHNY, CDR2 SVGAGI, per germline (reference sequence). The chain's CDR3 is CASSYDSSG.

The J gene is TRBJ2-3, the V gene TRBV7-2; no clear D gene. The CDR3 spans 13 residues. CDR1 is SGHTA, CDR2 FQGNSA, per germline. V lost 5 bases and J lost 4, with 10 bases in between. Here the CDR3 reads CASSPGAPDTQYF. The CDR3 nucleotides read TGTGCCAGCAGCCCCGGTGCCCCAGATACGCAGTATTTT.

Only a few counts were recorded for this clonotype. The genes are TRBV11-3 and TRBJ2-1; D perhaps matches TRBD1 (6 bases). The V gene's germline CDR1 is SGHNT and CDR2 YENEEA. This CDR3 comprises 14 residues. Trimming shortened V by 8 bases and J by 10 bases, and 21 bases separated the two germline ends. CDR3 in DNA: TGTGCCAGCCGACCAACAGGGTCGAAGTACGAGCAGTTCTTC. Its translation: CASRPTGSKYEQFF.

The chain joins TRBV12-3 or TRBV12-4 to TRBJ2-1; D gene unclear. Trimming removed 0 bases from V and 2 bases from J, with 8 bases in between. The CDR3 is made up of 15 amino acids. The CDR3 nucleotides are TGTGCCAGCAGTTTAGCGGGAAATCCCTACAATGAGCAGTTCTTC. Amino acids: CASSLAGNPYNEQFF.

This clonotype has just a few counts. CDR3 sequence: CASTQTGFSTDTQYF. CDR3 bases: TGTGCCAGCACCCAGACAGGCTTTAGCACAGATACGCAGTATTTT. The chain links TRBV6-1 to TRBJ2-3, with D maybe TRBD1 (6 bases). Per the germline V gene, CDR1 is MNHNS and CDR2 is SASEGT. The CDR3 is made up of 15 amino acids. Trimming took 7 bases from V and 0 from J, leaving 14 bases between them.

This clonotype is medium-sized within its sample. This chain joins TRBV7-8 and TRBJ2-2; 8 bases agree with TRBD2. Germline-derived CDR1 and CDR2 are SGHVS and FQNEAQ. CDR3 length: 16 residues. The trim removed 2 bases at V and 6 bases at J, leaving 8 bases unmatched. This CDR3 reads CASSLFTGGGPGELFF. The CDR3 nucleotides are TGTGCCAGCAGCTTATTTACGGGAGGGGGGCCCGGGGAGCTGTTTTTT. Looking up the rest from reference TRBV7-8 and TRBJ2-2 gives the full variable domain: GAGVSQSPRYKVAKRGQDVALRCDPISGHVSLFWYQQALGQGPEFLTYFQNEAQLDKSGLPSDRFFAERPEGSVSTLKIQRTQQEDSAVYLCASSLFTGGGPGELFFGEGSRLTVL.

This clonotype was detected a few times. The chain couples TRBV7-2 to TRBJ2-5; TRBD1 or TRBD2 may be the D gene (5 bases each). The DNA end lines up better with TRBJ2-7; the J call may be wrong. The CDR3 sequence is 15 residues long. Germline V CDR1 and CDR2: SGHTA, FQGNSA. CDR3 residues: CASSFRAGTGYEQYF. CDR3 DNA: TGTGCCAGCAGCTTCAGGGCCGGGACGGGCTACGAGCAGTACTTC.

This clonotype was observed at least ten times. CDR3 protein: CATSGGDNSPLHF. The CDR3, as DNA: TGTGCCACCTCCGGGGGCGATAATTCACCCCTCCACTTT. The chain is built from TRBV12-3 or TRBV12-4 and TRBJ1-6; D is perhaps TRBD1 (6 bases). The CDR3 extends over 13 amino acids. V was pared by 10 bases and J by 5 bases, with 12 bases between.

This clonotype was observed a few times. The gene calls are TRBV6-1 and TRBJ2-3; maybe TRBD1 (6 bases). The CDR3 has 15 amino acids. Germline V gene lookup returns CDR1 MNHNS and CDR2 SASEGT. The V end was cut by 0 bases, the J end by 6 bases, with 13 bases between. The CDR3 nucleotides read TGTGCCAGCAGTGAAGCTACAGGGAGATGGGATACGCAGTATTTT. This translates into CASSEATGRWDTQYF.

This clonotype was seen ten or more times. The CDR3 loop reads CASSLMPDAYEQFF. CDR3 sequence (DNA): TGTGCCAGCAGCTTAATGCCGGACGCCTACGAGCAGTTCTTC. J is TRBJ2-1 and V is TRBV11-2, with D unresolved. V lost 2 bases, J lost 10 bases, and 15 bases lay in between. The CDR3 sequence is 14 residues long. Germline V CDR1 and CDR2: SGHAT, FQNNGV. The variable domain in full, with the rest retrieved from reference TRBV11-2 and TRBJ2-1, is EAGVAQSPRYKIIEKRQSVAFWCNPISGHATLYWYQQILGQGPKLLIQFQNNGVVDDSQLPKDRFSAERLKGVDSTLKIQPAKLEDSAVYLCASSLMPDAYEQFFGPGTRLTVL.

CDR3 sequence: CASSPGAYTQYF. The CDR3 coding sequence is TGTGCCAGCAGCCCCGGAGCCTATACGCAGTATTTT. The chain uses TRBV6-1 and TRBJ2-3; D remains unclear. V was pared by 6 bases and J by 7 bases, with 11 bases between. Germline assignment: CDR1 MNHNS and CDR2 SASEGT. CDR3 length: 12 amino acids.

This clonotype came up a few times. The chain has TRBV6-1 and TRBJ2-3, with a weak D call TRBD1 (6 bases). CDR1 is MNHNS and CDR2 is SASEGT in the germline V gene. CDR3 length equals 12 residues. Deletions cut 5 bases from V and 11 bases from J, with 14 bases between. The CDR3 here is CASSTGHRMQYF. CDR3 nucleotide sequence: TGTGCCAGCAGTACGGGACACCGGATGCAGTATTTT.

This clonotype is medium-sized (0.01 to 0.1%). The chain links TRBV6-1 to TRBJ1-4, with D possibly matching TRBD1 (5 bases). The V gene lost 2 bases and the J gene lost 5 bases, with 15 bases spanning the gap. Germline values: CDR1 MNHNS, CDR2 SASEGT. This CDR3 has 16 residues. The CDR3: CASSEFGGGLNEKLFF. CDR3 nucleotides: TGTGCCAGCAGTGAATTCGGGGGGGGGTTAAATGAAAAACTGTTTTTT.